The 31 T cell receptor beta chains listed next were all sequenced from one sample in a study of Ad26.COV2.S vaccination and SARS-CoV-2 variants. Generated by immunoSEQ multiplex PCR, the TCRdb table keeps only in-frame clones and is missing some. The sample lists about 350,000 clones; under 95% were seen once. Source: peripheral blood, taken after recovery from COVID-19. The receptor source for this set is a human donor who had recovered from COVID-19.

V gene TRBV5-1 combines with J gene TRBJ1-1; TRBD1 is a possible D gene (5 bases). V was trimmed by 8 bases and J by 1 base, leaving 6 bases between them. Germline CDR1 and CDR2: SGHRS and YFSETQ. The CDR3 sequence is 11 residues long. This chain's CDR3 is CASTGNTEAFF. CDR3 in DNA: TGCGCCAGTACAGGGAACACTGAAGCTTTCTTT.

V and J are TRBV19 and TRBJ2-7, with 10 bases matching TRBD1. Germline assignment: CDR1 LNHDA and CDR2 SQIVND (reference sequence). The trim removed 8 bases at V and 4 bases at J, leaving 11 bases unmatched. The CDR3 contains 15 residues. CDR3 sequence reads: CASSTTGGSFYEQYF. The CDR3 DNA is TGTGCCAGTTCCACGACAGGGGGCTCCTTTTACGAGCAGTACTTC.

This chain joins TRBV20-1 and TRBJ2-5; a weak D match, TRBD2 (5 bases). V was cut by 3 bases and J by 7 bases, with 9 bases left in between. This CDR3 is 11 amino acids long. The V gene's germline CDR1 is DFQATT and CDR2 SNEGSKA (reference sequence). For the CDR3, the DNA is TGCAGTGCTAGTTCAGAGGGGACCCAGTACTTC. This translates into CSASSEGTQYF.

The chain uses TRBV6-2 or TRBV6-3 and TRBJ2-2; either TRBD1 or TRBD2 may fit D (6 bases each). This CDR3 contains 16 residues. Trimming pared 2 bases from V and 0 bases from J, leaving 10 bases between. Germline V gives CDR1 MNHEY, CDR2 SVGEGT. This chain's CDR3 is CASSYVGGANTGELFF. Written as DNA, the CDR3 is TGTGCCAGCAGTTACGTGGGGGGCGCGAACACCGGGGAGCTGTTTTTT.

CDR3 sequence (DNA): TGTGCCAGCAGCGTGGGAGGGGGCTGGGAGACCCAGTACTTC. The encoded protein is CASSVGGGWETQYF. The V gene is TRBV9, the J gene TRBJ2-5; perhaps D is TRBD1 or TRBD2 (7 bases each). Trimming removed 2 bases at V and 5 bases at J, with 13 bases between. The CDR3 spans 14 residues. Germline CDR1 is SGDLS and CDR2 is YYNGEE. The full variable domain, completed using reference TRBV9 and TRBJ2-5, is DSGVTQTPKHLITATGQRVTLRCSPRSGDLSVYWYQQSLDQGLQFLIQYYNGEERAKGNILERFSAQQFPDLHSELNLSSLELGDSALYFCASSVGGGWETQYFGPGTRLLVL.

V usage is TRBV20-1 and J usage is TRBJ1-1, with TRBD1 as a possible D gene (5 bases). Germline lookup yields CDR1 DFQATT and CDR2 SNEGSKA (reference sequence). The CDR3 runs 13 residues. V lost 6 bases to trimming and J lost 4 bases, with 15 bases between them. Written as DNA, the CDR3 is TGCAGTGCCAGTACAGGACGATCCACTGAAGCTTTCTTT. Its protein is CSASTGRSTEAFF.

The rearrangement uses TRBV3-1 (or the pseudogene TRBV3-2) and TRBJ1-2, with D tentatively TRBD1 (5 bases). V was trimmed by 6 bases and J by 4 bases, leaving 12 bases between them. This CDR3 spans 13 amino acids. Germline V lookup: CDR1 LGHDT, CDR2 YNNKEL (reference sequence). The CDR3 here is CASSPSGGYGYTF. The CDR3 DNA sequence: TGTGCCAGCAGTCCATCGGGGGGCTATGGCTACACCTTC.

The rearrangement uses TRBV5-8 and TRBJ2-1; TRBD2 agrees at 7 bases. The germline gives CDR1 SGHTS, CDR2 YDEGEE. This CDR3 contains 15 residues. J was trimmed by 4 bases and V by 1 base; bases with no gene match: 5. The CDR3 coding sequence is TGTGCCAGCAGCTTGTGGGGGGGGTCTTACAATGAGCAGTTCTTC. Translated, it gives CASSLWGGSYNEQFF. The full variable domain, rest sourced from reference TRBV5-8 and TRBJ2-1, is EAGVTQSPTHLIKTRGQQATLRCSPISGHTSVYWYQQALGLGLQFLLWYDEGEERNRGNFPPRFSGRQFPNYSSELNVNALELEDSALYLCASSLWGGSYNEQFFGPGTRLTVL.

The chain has TRBV7-8 and TRBJ2-5; TRBD1 might be the D (6 bases). Trimming left V 5 bases short and J 5 bases short, with 18 bases between. The CDR3 extends over 15 amino acids. Per the germline V gene, CDR1 is SGHVS and CDR2 is FQNEAQ. CDR3 in DNA: TGTGCCAGCAGCCCTCCACTGACAGGTTTGGAGACCCAGTACTTC. Its protein is CASSPPLTGLETQYF.

J is TRBJ2-5 and V is TRBV5-4, with TRBD1 matching 7 bases. Unmatched junction bases numbered 8, after V lost 4 bases and J lost 5 bases. From germline, CDR1 is SGHNT and CDR2 YYREEE (reference sequence). The CDR3 runs 14 residues. DNA of the CDR3: TGTGCCAGCAGCCCCGGACAGGCAAGGGAGACCCAGTACTTC. It is translated as CASSPGQARETQYF.

The chain has TRBV5-5 and TRBJ2-1; D not resolved. Germline V gene data show CDR1 as SGHKS and CDR2 as YYEKEE (reference sequence). The V gene lost 2 bases and the J gene lost 5 bases, with 17 bases spanning the gap. The CDR3 has 16 amino acids. CDR3 sequence reads: CASSLVLGGYNNEQFF. The CDR3 DNA reads as TGTGCCAGCAGCTTAGTATTAGGTGGGTACAACAATGAGCAGTTCTTC.

This clone showed up just a few times. The gene calls are TRBV5-8 and TRBJ1-1; a weak D match, TRBD1 (6 bases). The germline V gene encodes CDR1 SGHTS and CDR2 YDEGEE. The CDR3 runs 15 residues. The V end was cut by 3 bases, the J end by 4 bases, with 16 bases between. In DNA, the CDR3 is TGTGCCAGCAGCTGGGGGGGGCAGGGTGTCACTGAAGCTTTCTTT. Encoded protein: CASSWGGQGVTEAFF.

In this sample, this clone turned up once. V gene TRBV7-2 combines with J gene TRBJ2-1; D might be TRBD2 (6 bases). Germline CDR1 SGHTA, CDR2 FQGNSA. The CDR3 is made up of 16 amino acids. V was shortened by 1 base and J by 0 bases, with 10 bases between the two germline ends. Here the CDR3 reads CASSLVLATSYNEQFF. The CDR3 DNA is TGTGCCAGCAGCTTAGTTCTAGCGACCTCCTACAATGAGCAGTTCTTC.

CDR3 residues: CASSVLAGGNNEQFF. The CDR3 DNA reads as TGTGCCAGCAGTGTACTAGCGGGGGGAAACAATGAGCAGTTCTTC. The chain couples TRBV6-4 to TRBJ2-1; 12 bases align to TRBD2. CDR3 length: 15 residues. Germline-derived CDR1 and CDR2 are MRHNA and SNTAGT. J gave up 5 bases and V 4 bases, and 3 bases lay outside the gene matches.

The chain carries TRBV6-6 and TRBJ2-7, with TRBD1 matching 9 bases. This CDR3 spans 11 amino acids. The germline V gene has CDR1 MNHNY and CDR2 SVGAGI (reference sequence). With 2 bases clipped from V and 13 bases from J, the junction kept 3 bases outside the gene matches. CDR3 loop: CASSYGDRVYF. CDR3 nucleotide sequence: TGTGCCAGCAGTTACGGGGACAGGGTTTACTTC.

In nucleotides, the CDR3 is TGTGCCAGCAGTTTATCGCGTCTGCCCCAGCATTTT. It encodes CASSLSRLPQHF. The gene calls are TRBV12-3 or TRBV12-4 and TRBJ1-5; D remains unclear. V was clipped by 2 bases and J by 9 bases, with 8 bases between them. The CDR3 extends over 12 amino acids.

The chain employs TRBV13 and TRBJ1-1, with a possible D match to TRBD1 (6 bases). CDR3 length equals 17 residues. V gave up 0 bases and J gave up 3 bases, with 17 bases separating them. Germline V gene sequence: CDR1 PRHDT, CDR2 FYEKMQ (reference sequence). The CDR3 DNA follows: TGTGCCAGCAGCTTAGGACCCTACCAGGGGAGGGACACTGAAGCTTTCTTT. Protein: CASSLGPYQGRDTEAFF.

The chain joins TRBV6-5 to TRBJ2-7; D may be TRBD2 (6 bases). CDR1 is MNHEY, CDR2 SVGAGI, per germline. Trimming stripped 7 bases from V and 4 bases from J, with 20 bases between. The CDR3 has 15 residues. The CDR3: CASNREVRMEYEQYF. For the CDR3, the DNA is TGTGCCAGCAATAGGGAGGTAAGGATGGAGTACGAGCAGTACTTC.

The chain joins TRBV18 to TRBJ2-7; the D gene is possibly TRBD1 (6 bases). V was pared by 3 bases and J by 0 bases, with 9 bases between. The CDR3 covers 14 residues. CDR1 is KGHSH, CDR2 LQKENI, per germline. DNA for the CDR3: TGTGCCAGCTCACCCCAGGACAGCTCCTACGAGCAGTACTTC. This gives the protein CASSPQDSSYEQYF.

The chain couples TRBV15 to TRBJ1-1, with D perhaps TRBD1 (5 bases). CDR3 length equals 12 residues. Trimming removed 4 bases at V and 11 bases at J, with 14 bases between. Germline values: CDR1 LNHNV, CDR2 YYDKDF (reference sequence). This CDR3 reads CATSIGAGLAFF. The CDR3 DNA sequence: TGTGCCACCAGCATCGGGGCAGGGCTGGCTTTCTTT.

This chain connects TRBV3-1 (or the pseudogene TRBV3-2) to TRBJ1-5; D gene ambiguous. This CDR3 spans 14 amino acids. Germline V gene lookup returns CDR1 LGHDT and CDR2 YNNKEL (reference sequence). Trimming shortened V by 4 bases and J by 8 bases, and 15 bases separated the two germline ends. The CDR3 here is CASSPGRRREPQHF. The CDR3 DNA reads as TGTGCCAGCAGCCCGGGCCGCCGCCGTGAGCCCCAGCATTTT.

The chain employs TRBV9 and TRBJ1-2, with 7 bases fitting TRBD1. The CDR3 runs 14 residues. After removal of 7 bases from V and 5 bases from J, the junction contained 11 bases not matched to a gene. Germline V gives CDR1 SGDLS, CDR2 YYNGEE. CDR3 amino acids: CASEGAGTKYGYTF. In DNA form, the CDR3 reads TGTGCCAGCGAGGGGGCAGGTACCAAATATGGCTACACCTTC.

The rearrangement links TRBV9 to TRBJ1-5, with no clear D. V dropped 0 bases and J dropped 4 bases, with 11 bases sitting between them. CDR3 length equals 15 residues. Germline V lookup: CDR1 SGDLS, CDR2 YYNGEE. The CDR3 protein is CASSVDPIGNQPQHF. Written as DNA, the CDR3 is TGTGCCAGCAGCGTAGACCCCATCGGGAATCAGCCCCAGCATTTT.

The V and J genes are TRBV19 and TRBJ1-4, with D possibly being TRBD1 (5 bases). CDR3 length equals 15 residues. Trimming pared 7 bases from V and 3 bases from J, leaving 15 bases between. CDR1 is LNHDA, CDR2 SQIVND, per germline (reference sequence). CDR3 amino acids: CASTGWAGPNEKLFF. As DNA, the CDR3 is TGTGCCAGTACAGGTTGGGCAGGGCCTAATGAAAAACTGTTTTTT. The variable domain in full, completed from reference TRBV19 and TRBJ1-4, reads DGGITQSPKYLFRKEGQNVTLSCEQNLNHDAMYWYRQDPGQGLRLIYYSQIVNDFQKGDIAEGYSVSREKKESFPLTVTSAQKNPTAFYLCASTGWAGPNEKLFFGSGTQLSVL.

This clone has just a few counts. The chain employs TRBV19 and TRBJ1-5, with D possibly matching TRBD1 (6 bases). Germline V gene data show CDR1 as LNHDA and CDR2 as SQIVND (reference sequence). This CDR3 has 16 amino acids. V was pared by 2 bases and J by 5 bases, with 16 bases between. CDR3 residues: CASSIYGWGPYQPQHF. The CDR3, as DNA: TGTGCCAGTAGTATATACGGTTGGGGGCCTTATCAGCCCCAGCATTTT.

In its sample, this clone was seen once. The V gene is TRBV5-1, the J gene TRBJ1-1; 9 bases are a match to TRBD1. V shed 0 bases, J shed 0 bases, and the junction held 6 bases outside the gene matches. Germline-derived CDR1 and CDR2 are SGHRS and YFSETQ. The CDR3 loop spans 17 amino acids. CDR3 amino acids: CASSLGAGTGLNTEAFF. The CDR3 DNA reads as TGCGCCAGCAGCTTGGGGGCTGGGACAGGGCTGAACACTGAAGCTTTCTTT. The whole variable domain, filled in from reference TRBV5-1 and TRBJ1-1, reads KAGVTQTPRYLIKTRGQQVTLSCSPISGHRSVSWYQQTPGQGLQFLFEYFSETQRNKGNFPGRFSGRQFSNSRSEMNVSTLELGDSALYLCASSLGAGTGLNTEAFFGQGTRLTVV.

For this clone: Other DNA sequences from this sample encode an identical CDR3 as well. The chain has TRBV18 and TRBJ1-1; no clear D. The CDR3 is made up of 11 amino acids. The germline V and J ends were trimmed by 6 bases and 3 bases, with 5 bases remaining between them. CDR1 and CDR2 (germline): KGHSH, LQKENI. Written as DNA, the CDR3 is TGTGCCAGCTCTCCGGACACTGAAGCTTTCTTT. Protein sequence: CASSPDTEAFF.

V is TRBV2 and J is TRBJ2-3, with TRBD2 identical over 10 bases. V gave up 6 bases and J gave up 0 bases; unmatched junction bases: 9. The CDR3 consists of 17 residues. Germline CDR1 reads SNHLY; CDR2 reads FYNNEI. In DNA, the CDR3 is TGTGCCAGCAGGGGGCTAGCGGGGGCTAGGAGCACAGATACGCAGTATTTT. This encodes CASRGLAGARSTDTQYF.

This clone has a single count. This sequence joins TRBV7-8 and TRBJ1-2; D is ambiguous. V lost 4 bases, J lost 4 bases, and 10 bases lay in between. CDR3 size: 13 residues. Germline-derived CDR1 and CDR2 are SGHVS and FQNEAQ. This CDR3 is CASSYGPAYGYTF. DNA of the CDR3: TGTGCCAGCAGCTACGGGCCTGCCTATGGCTACACCTTC.

The V call is TRBV5-6, the J call TRBJ2-7; TRBD1 matches at 9 bases. Trimming at V came to 4 bases and at J to 5 bases, leaving 10 bases not matched to a gene. The CDR3 is 15 amino acids. CDR1 and CDR2 from the germline V gene are SGHDT and YYEEEE. CDR3 in amino acids: CASSPTGTGNHEQYF. CDR3 nucleotides: TGTGCCAGCAGCCCAACCGGGACAGGGAACCACGAGCAGTACTTC.

CDR3 sequence: CASSEDRVAGYTF. CDR3 nucleotides: TGTGCCAGCAGTGAAGACAGGGTTGCAGGCTACACCTTC. The J gene is TRBJ1-2, the V gene TRBV2; the D gene is possibly TRBD1 (6 bases). Deletions cut 1 base from V and 8 bases from J, with 11 bases between. There are 13 residues in the CDR3. The germline CDR1 and CDR2 sequences are SNHLY and FYNNEI.